This section outlines one TCR beta chain sequence together with its context. Its antigen is not yet known. The input lacks base qualities; no much larger clone sits a single base away. The same CDR3 is also encoded by other DNA sequences in this sample. The immunoSEQ Assay, a bias-controlled multiplex PCR, was used to amplify TCRbeta CDR3 regions from genomic DNA. Concerning the study's data processing: The number of nucleated cells in each sample was estimated by amplification of reference gene primers within the assay. To quantify the absolute abundance of each unique TCRbeta CDR3 rearrangement, sequence reads were collapsed and filtered. For each sample, productive Simpson clonality was calculated as the square root of Simpson's diversity index over productive rearrangements. Here the immuneACCESS table is served through TCRdb, limited to in-frame sequences with V and J called. Missing clones are a known gap in these copies; in checked studies unresolved V genes cover under half, and the rest lacks a known reason. Clone size and the V and J calls come from that table; the DNA yielded D and trimming. This sample gives approximately 430,000 clones in total; just over 85% of them show up just once. The ten top clones hold 1.4% of the sample.

This record belongs to a study of blood T cell repertoires in COVID-19 (dated by TCRdb to about 2020). Concerning the study at large: The collaborator samples originated in the United States, Italy and Spain and spanned the acute and convalescent phases of COVID-19. The sample metadata nearly always contained a de-identified subject ID, COVID-19 status, age in years and sex. The repertoires were released in a freely available public database meant as a resource for research on the immune response to SARS-CoV-2. Subjects who had been exposed to COVID-19, were actively infected with it, or had recovered from it provided the deeply sampled blood TCRbeta repertoires that made up the dataset. The material from the prospective study consisted of cDNA or gDNA derived from T cells, B-cell-depleted T cells, or PBMCs. Samples came from the ongoing ImmuneRACE study (first 160 participants) plus 1,254 subjects from 6 global collaborators. HLA class I and class II types, where available, came from metadata supplied by the sample provider rather than from assay-based typing. Findings and caveats that apply to the study as a whole: How much clinical and demographic metadata was included differed by source and by participant, and the metadata was provided uncurated.

Each collaborating institution followed its own protocols to collect whole blood in K2EDTA tubes. For TCRbeta analysis, collaborators shipped samples in one of three forms: frozen whole blood, isolated PBMCs, or DNA extracted from either of those sample types. V is pared back by 4 bases and J by 3 bases, with 13 bases lying between the germline termini. From the cysteine up to the phenylalanine, the CDR3 has a length of 15 residues. CDR3 DNA is the only sequence kept; it has 45 bases, read in frame from the first base. CDR1 SGHRS and CDR2 YFSETQ are derived from the germline V gene. This TCR derives from a woman younger than 45 with active or convalescent COVID-19. Recombination linked TRBV5-1 to TRBJ2-2; possibly the D gene is TRBD1, per 7 matching bases. The specimen sequenced was peripheral blood. The CDR3 region reads CASSPGDRDTGELFF. The DNA is TGCGCCAGCAGCCCGGGGGACAGAGACACCGGGGAGCTGTTTTTT.